The 23 T cell receptor beta chains below all came from one sample that was sequenced in a study of radiotherapy plus CTLA-4 blockade in lung cancer. Assay: immunoSEQ multiplex PCR; the TCRdb copy retains only in-frame clones and omits some. This table has about 28,000 clones, less than 80% appearing once. The material sequenced was peripheral blood, taken from a patient treated with radiotherapy plus ipilimumab. The receptor set was obtained from a human donor with non-small cell lung cancer who had stable disease on radiotherapy plus ipilimumab.

This chain links TRBV6-1 with TRBJ1-5, with D unclear. The germline V gene encodes CDR1 MNHNS and CDR2 SASEGT. This CDR3 has 15 residues. V was cut by 7 bases and J by 1 base, with 14 bases left in between. This CDR3 reads CASITVQGSNQPQHF. CDR3 DNA: TGTGCCAGCATAACGGTTCAAGGAAGCAATCAGCCCCAGCATTTT.

The chain is built from TRBV5-1 and TRBJ2-2, with 7 bases fitting TRBD1. This CDR3 is built from 17 residues. J lost 5 bases, V lost 4 bases, and 14 bases had no gene match. Germline CDR1 reads SGHRS; CDR2 reads YFSETQ. The CDR3 here is CASSVVLSGTDTGELFF. The CDR3 nucleotides are TGCGCCAGCAGCGTAGTCCTTTCCGGGACAGATACCGGGGAGCTGTTTTTT.

The chain links TRBV25-1 to TRBJ2-3; TRBD2 matches at 8 bases. Germline values: CDR1 MGHDK, CDR2 SYGVNS. The CDR3 contains 15 residues. Trimming removed 1 base from V and 2 bases from J; junction bases left unmatched: 2. The CDR3 reads CASSESGGYTDTQYF. In DNA, the CDR3 is TGTGCCAGCAGTGAATCGGGAGGGTACACAGATACGCAGTATTTT.

The chain is built from TRBV6-1 and TRBJ1-1; D gene unclear. Germline assignment: CDR1 MNHNS and CDR2 SASEGT. The CDR3 length is 11 residues. V was cut by 5 bases and J by 3 bases, with 4 bases left in between. The CDR3, as DNA: TGTGCCAGCAGTTACGACACTGAAGCTTTCTTT. This sequence encodes CASSYDTEAFF.

This clone was counted a single time. The V gene is TRBV5-6, the J gene TRBJ2-1, with D hard to call. V gave up 4 bases and J gave up 8 bases, with 7 bases separating them. The CDR3 runs to 11 residues. Looked up from germline, CDR1 is SGHDT and CDR2 is YYEEEE. The CDR3 region is CASSRVDEQFF. CDR3 sequence (DNA): TGTGCCAGCAGCCGGGTGGATGAGCAGTTCTTC.

The V call is TRBV7-8, the J call TRBJ1-6; a possible D gene is TRBD1 (6 bases). The V gene's germline CDR1 is SGHVS and CDR2 FQNEAQ. Trimming removed 3 bases at V and 6 bases at J, with 12 bases between. The CDR3 covers 15 residues. CDR3 residues: CASSFRDILNSPLHF. DNA for the CDR3: TGTGCCAGCAGCTTCCGGGACATTCTTAATTCACCCCTCCACTTT.

The rearrangement joins TRBV5-4 to TRBJ1-3; D call uncertain. The germline V gene encodes CDR1 SGHNT and CDR2 YYREEE (reference sequence). V was shortened by 0 bases and J by 6 bases, with 10 bases between the two germline ends. This CDR3 has 14 amino acids. The CDR3, as DNA: TGTGCCAGCAGCTTGGATCCCAACGCAAACACCATATATTTT. Amino acid sequence: CASSLDPNANTIYF. Full variable domain (rest looked up from reference TRBV5-4 and TRBJ1-3): ETGVTQSPTHLIKTRGQQVTLRCSSQSGHNTVSWYQQALGQGPQFIFQYYREEENGRGNFPPRFSGLQFPNYSSELNVNALELDDSALYLCASSLDPNANTIYFGEGSWLTVV.

The chain couples TRBV6-1 to TRBJ1-2; D is undetermined. The CDR3 sequence is 13 residues long. The germline gives CDR1 MNHNS, CDR2 SASEGT. Trimming took off 2 bases at V and 5 bases at J, with 9 bases between the two ends. The CDR3 nucleotides read TGTGCCAGCAGTGAAACCGATTTATATGGCTACACCTTC. Residues: CASSETDLYGYTF.

The chain carries TRBV9 and TRBJ2-2; D might be TRBD2 (6 bases). In germline, CDR1 is SGDLS, CDR2 YYNGEE. This CDR3 is built from 15 residues. V gave up 0 bases and J gave up 4 bases, with 10 bases separating them. CDR3 in amino acids: CASSVAAGSTGELFF. CDR3 coding DNA: TGTGCCAGCAGCGTAGCTGCGGGGAGCACCGGGGAGCTGTTTTTT. Supplemented by reference TRBV9 and TRBJ2-2, the full variable domain reads DSGVTQTPKHLITATGQRVTLRCSPRSGDLSVYWYQQSLDQGLQFLIQYYNGEERAKGNILERFSAQQFPDLHSELNLSSLELGDSALYFCASSVAAGSTGELFFGEGSRLTVL.

The rearrangement joins TRBV19 to TRBJ2-7, with 7 bases aligning to TRBD2. Per germline, CDR1 LNHDA and CDR2 SQIVND (reference sequence). Unmatched junction bases numbered 3, after V lost 3 bases and J lost 4 bases. The CDR3 loop spans 13 amino acids. Here the CDR3 DNA reads TGTGCCAGTAGTATTGAAGCGGGGTACGAGCAGTACGTC. It is translated as CASSIEAGYEQYV.

The chain has TRBV7-3 and TRBJ2-6; 8 bases are a match to TRBD2. Germline V gene sequence: CDR1 SGHTA, CDR2 FQGTGA. The CDR3 has 18 amino acids. Trimming at V came to 7 bases and at J to 3 bases, leaving 14 bases not matched to a gene. The CDR3: CASKTDPGGPGGANVLTF. The CDR3 nucleotides are TGTGCCAGCAAGACGGATCCGGGGGGGCCAGGTGGGGCCAACGTCCTGACTTTC.

V is TRBV18 and J is TRBJ2-1; no definite D call. V lost 4 bases and J 9 bases, leaving 13 bases between the germline ends. Germline V gene data show CDR1 as KGHSH and CDR2 as LQKENI. This CDR3 is 13 amino acids long. This chain's CDR3 is CASSRGEPPEQFF. The CDR3 coding sequence is TGTGCCAGCTCACGAGGAGAACCCCCTGAGCAGTTCTTC.

The V and J genes are TRBV7-7 and TRBJ2-7, with D uncertain. This CDR3 contains 14 residues. Germline V gene sequence: CDR1 SSHAT, CDR2 FNYEAQ (reference sequence). The ends were cut back, 1 base at V and 0 bases at J, with 7 bases in the middle. The CDR3 coding sequence is TGTGCCAGCAGCTTAGAAGAAATCTCCTACGAGCAGTACTTC. This translates into CASSLEEISYEQYF. The full variable domain, its missing parts supplied by reference TRBV7-7 and TRBJ2-7, is GAGVSQSPRYKVTKRGQDVTLRCDPISSHATLYWYQQALGQGPEFLTYFNYEAQPDKSGLPSDRFSAERPEGSISTLTIQRTEQRDSAMYRCASSLEEISYEQYFGPGTRLTVT.

The V gene is TRBV7-8, the J gene TRBJ1-5; TRBD1 aligns across 7 bases. Germline-derived CDR1 and CDR2 are SGHVS and FQNEAQ. CDR3 length equals 18 residues. Trimming at V came to 4 bases and at J to 1 base, leaving 13 bases not matched to a gene. Written as DNA, the CDR3 is TGTGCCAGCAGCTCCCGGCCGGGACAGAGTATGAGCAATCAGCCCCAGCATTTT. Encoded protein: CASSSRPGQSMSNQPQHF.

The chain has TRBV9 and TRBJ2-1; possibly TRBD2 for D (5 bases). The V and J ends lost 7 bases and 6 bases respectively, with 17 bases between them. Per germline, CDR1 SGDLS and CDR2 YYNGEE. CDR3 size: 14 residues. The CDR3: CASLPDAGSNEQFF. Written as DNA, the CDR3 is TGTGCCAGCCTTCCGGATGCGGGCAGCAATGAGCAGTTCTTC.

The chain has TRBV4-2 and TRBJ1-2; 7 bases agree with TRBD1. The V segment lost 0 bases and the J segment 2 bases; nucleotides outside the gene matches: 6. The CDR3 loop spans 16 amino acids. Germline V gene lookup returns CDR1 LGHNA and CDR2 YNFKEQ. CDR3 residues: CASSQDGTASNYGYTF. The CDR3 DNA reads as TGTGCCAGCAGCCAAGATGGGACAGCCTCAAACTATGGCTACACCTTC.

The CDR3 loop reads CASTRLLGHNEQFF. The CDR3 bases are TGTGCCAGCACCCGCCTTCTAGGGCACAATGAGCAGTTCTTC. The chain recombines TRBV7-2 with TRBJ2-1; D ambiguous. The length of the CDR3 is 14 residues. Trimming removed 7 bases at V and 5 bases at J, with 15 bases between. The germline CDR1 and CDR2 sequences are SGHTA and FQGNSA. The complete variable domain, with remaining parts taken from reference TRBV7-2 and TRBJ2-1, reads GAGVSQSPSNKVTEKGKDVELRCDPISGHTALYWYRQSLGQGLEFLIYFQGNSAPDKSGLPSDRFSAERTGGSVSTLTIQRTQQEDSAVYLCASTRLLGHNEQFFGPGTRLTVL.

The rearrangement joins TRBV7-2 to TRBJ1-5; 7 nucleotides match TRBD1. CDR3 length: 14 amino acids. CDR1 is SGHTA, CDR2 FQGNSA, per germline. V lost 4 bases, J lost 2 bases, and 2 bases stayed unmatched. The CDR3 loop is CASSSGGRNQPQHF. The CDR3 DNA sequence: TGTGCCAGCAGCTCAGGGGGACGCAATCAGCCCCAGCATTTT.

The rearrangement links TRBV7-2 to TRBJ1-5; no reliable D call. The CDR3 spans 15 residues. V lost 5 bases and J lost 0, with 11 bases in between. The germline CDR1 and CDR2 sequences are SGHTA and FQGNSA. CDR3 amino acids: CASSPMGNSNQPQHF. The CDR3 DNA is TGTGCCAGCAGCCCCATGGGCAATAGCAATCAGCCCCAGCATTTT.

This clone was recorded a few times. The chain combines TRBV5-1 with TRBJ2-3; D is possibly TRBD2 (5 bases). The ends were cut back, 5 bases at V and 7 bases at J, with 11 bases in the middle. Germline V lookup: CDR1 SGHRS, CDR2 YFSETQ. The CDR3 loop spans 12 amino acids. The CDR3: CASSYGENTQYF. The CDR3 DNA is TGCGCCAGCAGTTATGGGGAGAATACGCAGTATTTT.

The chain uses TRBV27 and TRBJ2-1; 10 nucleotides agree with TRBD1. The germline CDR1 and CDR2 sequences are MNHEY and SMNVEV (reference sequence). J was trimmed by 9 bases and V by 2 bases; bases with no gene match: 4. This CDR3 is 14 amino acids long. CDR3 nucleotides: TGTGCCAGCAGTTTAAGGGGACAGGGGACTGAGCAGTTCTTC. This sequence encodes CASSLRGQGTEQFF.

The chain links TRBV13 to TRBJ2-7; D possibly matches TRBD1 or TRBD2 (5 bases each). Trimming took 0 bases from V and 1 from J, leaving 10 bases between them. The germline gives CDR1 PRHDT, CDR2 FYEKMQ (reference sequence). There are 15 residues in the CDR3. This chain's CDR3 is CASSLGQGRSYEQYF. Written as DNA, the CDR3 is TGTGCCAGCAGCTTAGGGCAGGGACGGTCCTACGAGCAGTACTTC.

The chain couples TRBV7-2 to TRBJ2-2; D might be TRBD1 (5 bases). V lost 1 base and J lost 6, with 12 bases in between. CDR1 and CDR2 from the germline V gene are SGHTA and FQGNSA. CDR3 size: 15 residues. The CDR3 nucleotides are TGTGCCAGCAGCTTAGTCAGGGTGTGGGCCGGGGAGCTGTTTTTT. Its translation is CASSLVRVWAGELFF.